This TCR beta chain came from a study of blood T cell repertoires in COVID-19. TCRdb keeps only in-frame clones here, not all; method: immunoSEQ multiplex PCR. Among around 76,000 clones, over 80% were seen once, and the ten largest hold about 13%. The CDR3 has 16 residues. Trimming removed 4 bases from V and 2 bases from J; junction bases left unmatched: 8. Germline lookup yields CDR1 SGHTA and CDR2 FQGNSA. Sequenced sample: peripheral blood. This TCR was recovered from a man in his fifties with COVID-19, enrolled during active disease. The V and J genes are TRBV7-2 and TRBJ2-1; 7 bases are a match to TRBD2. DNA of the CDR3: TGTGCCAGCAGCTGGGGATCCGGGACTACCTACAATGAGCAGTTCTTC. Its protein product is CASSWGSGTTYNEQFF.